This TCR beta chain derives from a study of radiation and T cells in renal cell carcinoma. The protocol was immunoSEQ multiplex PCR, while the TCRdb copy is restricted to in-frame clones and leaves out a portion. Of about 120,000 clones listed, about four fifths are singletons. Noted time point: blood 2 weeks post-SBRT. Documented treatment: 15 Gy SBRT to primary tumor, nephrectomy 4 weeks later. This clone was counted a few times. V lost 5 bases and J lost 0; bases outside the gene matches: 7. The CDR3 consists of 15 residues. From germline, CDR1 is SGHRS and CDR2 YFSETQ. The chain combines TRBV5-1 with TRBJ1-1, with TRBD1 matching over 7 bases. This receptor was identified in a man between 45 and 60 years old with renal cell carcinoma. The sample was blood, taken from a patient whose treatment included radiotherapy and nephrectomy. In nucleotides, the CDR3 is TGCGCCAGCAGTCGCGGACAGGCCATGAACACTGAAGCTTTCTTT. Translation gives CASSRGQAMNTEAFF.